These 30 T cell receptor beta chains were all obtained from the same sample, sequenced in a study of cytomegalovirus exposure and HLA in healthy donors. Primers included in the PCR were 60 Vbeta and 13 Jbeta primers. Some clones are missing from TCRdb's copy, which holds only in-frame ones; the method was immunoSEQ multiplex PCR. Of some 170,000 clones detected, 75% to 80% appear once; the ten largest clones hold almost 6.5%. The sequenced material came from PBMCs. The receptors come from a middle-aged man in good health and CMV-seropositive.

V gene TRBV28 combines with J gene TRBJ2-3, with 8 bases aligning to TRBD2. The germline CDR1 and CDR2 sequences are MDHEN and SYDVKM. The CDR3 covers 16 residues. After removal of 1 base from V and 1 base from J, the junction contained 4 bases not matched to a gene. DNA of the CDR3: TGTGCCAGCAGTTTATTAAGCGGGAGTGGCACAGATACGCAGTATTTT. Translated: CASSLLSGSGTDTQYF. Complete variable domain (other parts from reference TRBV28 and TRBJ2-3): DVKVTQSSRYLVKRTGEKVFLECVQDMDHENMFWYRQDPGLGLRLIYFSYDVKMKEKGDIPEGYSVSREKKERFSLILESASTNQTSMYLCASSLLSGSGTDTQYFGPGTRLTVL.

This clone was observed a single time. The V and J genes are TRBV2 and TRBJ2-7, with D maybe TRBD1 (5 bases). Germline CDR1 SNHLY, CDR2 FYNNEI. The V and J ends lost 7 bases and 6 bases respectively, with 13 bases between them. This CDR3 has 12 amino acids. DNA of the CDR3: TGTGCCAGCACAACGATAGGGGTCGAGCAGTACTTC. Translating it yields CASTTIGVEQYF.

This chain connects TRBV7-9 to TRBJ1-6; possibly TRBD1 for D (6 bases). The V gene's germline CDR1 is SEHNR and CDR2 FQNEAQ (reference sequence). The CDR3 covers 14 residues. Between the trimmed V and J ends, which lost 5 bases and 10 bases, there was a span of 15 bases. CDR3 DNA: TGTGCCAGCAGCGACCACAGGGCTAGGTCACCCCTCCACTTT. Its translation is CASSDHRARSPLHF.

The CDR3 here is CASSLMGPDDGYTF. DNA for the CDR3: TGTGCCAGCAGCTTAATGGGGCCTGACGATGGCTACACCTTC. This chain connects TRBV7-3 to TRBJ1-2, with a weak D call TRBD1 (5 bases). The CDR3 has 14 amino acids. V lost 1 base and J lost 6, with 12 bases in between. The germline gives CDR1 SGHTA, CDR2 FQGTGA. Based on the CDR3 plus reference TRBV7-3 and TRBJ1-2, the full variable domain is GAGVSQTPSNKVTEKGKYVELRCDPISGHTALYWYRQSLGQGPEFLIYFQGTGAADDSGLPNDRFFAVRPEGSVSTLKIQRTERGDSAVYLCASSLMGPDDGYTFGSGTRLTVV.

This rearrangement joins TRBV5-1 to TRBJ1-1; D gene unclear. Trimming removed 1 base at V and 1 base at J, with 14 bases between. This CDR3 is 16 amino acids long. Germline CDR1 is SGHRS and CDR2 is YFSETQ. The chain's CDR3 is CASSLTSGGTNTEAFF. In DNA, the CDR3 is TGCGCCAGCAGCTTGACCTCGGGAGGCACGAACACTGAAGCTTTCTTT.

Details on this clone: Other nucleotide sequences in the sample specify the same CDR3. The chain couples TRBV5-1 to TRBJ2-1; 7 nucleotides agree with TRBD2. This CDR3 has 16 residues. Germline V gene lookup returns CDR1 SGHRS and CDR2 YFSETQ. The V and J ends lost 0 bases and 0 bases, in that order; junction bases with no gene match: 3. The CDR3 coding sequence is TGCGCCAGCAGCTTGGCCGGGGGGAGCTCCTACAATGAGCAGTTCTTC. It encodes CASSLAGGSSYNEQFF.

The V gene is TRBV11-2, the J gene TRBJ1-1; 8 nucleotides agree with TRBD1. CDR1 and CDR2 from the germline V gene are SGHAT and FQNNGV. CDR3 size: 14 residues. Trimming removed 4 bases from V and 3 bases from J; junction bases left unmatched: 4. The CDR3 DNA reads TGTGCCAGCAGCTCGCAGGGGGCCGACACTGAAGCTTTCTTT. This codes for CASSSQGADTEAFF. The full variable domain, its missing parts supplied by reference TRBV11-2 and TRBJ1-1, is EAGVAQSPRYKIIEKRQSVAFWCNPISGHATLYWYQQILGQGPKLLIQFQNNGVVDDSQLPKDRFSAERLKGVDSTLKIQPAKLEDSAVYLCASSSQGADTEAFFGQGTRLTVV.

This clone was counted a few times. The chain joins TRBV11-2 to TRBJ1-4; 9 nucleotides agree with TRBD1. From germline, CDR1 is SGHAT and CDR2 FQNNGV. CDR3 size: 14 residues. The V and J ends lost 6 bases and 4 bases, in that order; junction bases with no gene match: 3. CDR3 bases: TGTGCCAGCAGGATGGGACAGGGTAATGAAAAACTGTTTTTT. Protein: CASRMGQGNEKLFF.

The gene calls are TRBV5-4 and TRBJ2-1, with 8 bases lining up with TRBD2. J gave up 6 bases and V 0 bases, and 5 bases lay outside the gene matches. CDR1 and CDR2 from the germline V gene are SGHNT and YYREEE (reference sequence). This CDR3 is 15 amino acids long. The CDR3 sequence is CASSLGAGESNEQFF. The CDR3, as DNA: TGTGCCAGCAGCTTGGGAGCGGGAGAAAGCAATGAGCAGTTCTTC.

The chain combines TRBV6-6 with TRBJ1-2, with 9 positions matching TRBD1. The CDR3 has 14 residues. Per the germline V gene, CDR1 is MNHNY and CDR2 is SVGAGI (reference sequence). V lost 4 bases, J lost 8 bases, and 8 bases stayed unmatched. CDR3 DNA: TGTGCCAGCAGTTCCTCCGGACAGGGGCAGGGCTACACCTTC. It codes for CASSSSGQGQGYTF.

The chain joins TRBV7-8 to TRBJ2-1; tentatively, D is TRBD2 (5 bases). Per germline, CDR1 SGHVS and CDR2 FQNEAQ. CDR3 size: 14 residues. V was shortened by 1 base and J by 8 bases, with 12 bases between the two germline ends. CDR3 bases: TGTGCCAGCAGCTTAGAAACCCGGGGATATGAGCAGTTCTTC. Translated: CASSLETRGYEQFF.

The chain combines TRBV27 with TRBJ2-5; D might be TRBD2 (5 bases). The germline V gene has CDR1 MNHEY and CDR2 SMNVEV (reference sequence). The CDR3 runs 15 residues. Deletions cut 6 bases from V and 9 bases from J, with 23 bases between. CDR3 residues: CASRATGSWNPAQYF. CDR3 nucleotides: TGTGCCAGCAGAGCGACGGGAAGTTGGAATCCGGCCCAGTACTTC.

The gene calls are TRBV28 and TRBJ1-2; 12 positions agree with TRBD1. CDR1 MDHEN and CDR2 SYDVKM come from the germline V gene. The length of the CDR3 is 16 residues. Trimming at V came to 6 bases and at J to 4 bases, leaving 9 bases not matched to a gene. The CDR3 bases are TGTGCCAGCAGCAGGGACAGGGGGCCTTTAGGCTATGGCTACACCTTC. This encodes CASSRDRGPLGYGYTF.

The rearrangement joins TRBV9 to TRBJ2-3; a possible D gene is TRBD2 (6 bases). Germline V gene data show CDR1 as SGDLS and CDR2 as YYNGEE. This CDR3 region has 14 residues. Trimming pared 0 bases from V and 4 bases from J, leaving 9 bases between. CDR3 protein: CASSVGGVADTQYF. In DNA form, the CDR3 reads TGTGCCAGCAGCGTAGGGGGGGTGGCAGATACGCAGTATTTT.

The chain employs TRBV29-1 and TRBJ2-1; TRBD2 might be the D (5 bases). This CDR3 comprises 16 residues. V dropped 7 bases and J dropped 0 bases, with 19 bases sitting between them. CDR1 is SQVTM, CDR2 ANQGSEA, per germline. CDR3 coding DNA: TGCAGCGCCCTCGGAGGAGCGCGAAGCTCCTACAATGAGCAGTTCTTC. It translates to CSALGGARSSYNEQFF.

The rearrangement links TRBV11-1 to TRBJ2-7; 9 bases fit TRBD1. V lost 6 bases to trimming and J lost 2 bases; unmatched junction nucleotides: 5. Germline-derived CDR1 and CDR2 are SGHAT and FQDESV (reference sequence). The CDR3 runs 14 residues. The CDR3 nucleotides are TGTGCCAGCAGATCGACAGGGGGAGCCTACGAGCAGTACTTC. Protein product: CASRSTGGAYEQYF.

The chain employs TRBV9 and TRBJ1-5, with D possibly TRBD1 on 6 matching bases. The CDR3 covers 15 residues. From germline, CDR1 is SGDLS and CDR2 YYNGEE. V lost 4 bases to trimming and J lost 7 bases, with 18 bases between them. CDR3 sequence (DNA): TGTGCCAGCAGCCCTACCACAGGGAAAGGGCAGCCCCAGCATTTT. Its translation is CASSPTTGKGQPQHF.

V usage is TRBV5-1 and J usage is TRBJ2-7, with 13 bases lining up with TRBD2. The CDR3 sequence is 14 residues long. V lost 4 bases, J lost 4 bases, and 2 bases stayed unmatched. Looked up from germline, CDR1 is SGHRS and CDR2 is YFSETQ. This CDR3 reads CASSGTSGNYEQYF. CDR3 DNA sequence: TGCGCCAGCAGCGGGACTAGCGGGAATTACGAGCAGTACTTC.

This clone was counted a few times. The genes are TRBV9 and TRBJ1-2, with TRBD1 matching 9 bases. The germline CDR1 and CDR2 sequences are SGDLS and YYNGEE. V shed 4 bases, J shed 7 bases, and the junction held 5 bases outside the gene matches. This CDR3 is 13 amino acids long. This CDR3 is CASSRDRESGYTF. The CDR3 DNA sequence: TGTGCCAGCAGCAGGGACAGGGAGTCTGGCTACACCTTC.

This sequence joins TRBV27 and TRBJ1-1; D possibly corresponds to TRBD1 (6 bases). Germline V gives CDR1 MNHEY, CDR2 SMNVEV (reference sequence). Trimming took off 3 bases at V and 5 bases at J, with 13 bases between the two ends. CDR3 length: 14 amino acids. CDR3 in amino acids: CASSFDRRFTEAFF. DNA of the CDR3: TGTGCCAGCAGTTTTGACAGGAGGTTTACTGAAGCTTTCTTT.

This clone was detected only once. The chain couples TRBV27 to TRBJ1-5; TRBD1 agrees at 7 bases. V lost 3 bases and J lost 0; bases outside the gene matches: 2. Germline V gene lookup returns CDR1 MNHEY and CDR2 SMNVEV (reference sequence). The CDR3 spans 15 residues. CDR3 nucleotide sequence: TGTGCCAGCAGTTTGAGGGGGCTTAGCAATCAGCCCCAGCATTTT. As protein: CASSLRGLSNQPQHF.

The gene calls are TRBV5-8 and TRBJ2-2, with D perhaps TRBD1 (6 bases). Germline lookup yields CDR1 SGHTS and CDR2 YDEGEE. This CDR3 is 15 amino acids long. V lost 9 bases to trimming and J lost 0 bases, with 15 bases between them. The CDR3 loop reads CATHWDNPNTGELFF. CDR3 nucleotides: TGTGCCACCCATTGGGACAACCCGAACACCGGGGAGCTGTTTTTT.

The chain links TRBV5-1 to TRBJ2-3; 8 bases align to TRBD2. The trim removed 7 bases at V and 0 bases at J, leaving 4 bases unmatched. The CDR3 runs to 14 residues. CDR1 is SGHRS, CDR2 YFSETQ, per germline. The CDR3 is CASLAGSSTDTQYF. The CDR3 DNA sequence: TGCGCCAGCTTAGCGGGATCTAGCACAGATACGCAGTATTTT.

CDR3 amino acids: CASSLADSVSYEQYF. Here the CDR3 DNA reads TGTGCCAGCAGCCTAGCGGACTCCGTATCCTACGAGCAGTACTTC. The chain combines TRBV11-2 with TRBJ2-7, with 7 bases identical to TRBD2. The CDR3 contains 15 residues. CDR1 and CDR2 from the germline V gene are SGHAT and FQNNGV. V dropped 5 bases and J dropped 1; count of bases not matched to a gene: 8.

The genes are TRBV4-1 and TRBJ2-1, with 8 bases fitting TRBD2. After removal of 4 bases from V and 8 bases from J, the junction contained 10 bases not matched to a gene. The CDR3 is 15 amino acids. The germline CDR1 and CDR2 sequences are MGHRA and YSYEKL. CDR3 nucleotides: TGCGCCAGCAGCCCTATGAAGCGGGAGACTCATGAGCAGTTCTTC. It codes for CASSPMKRETHEQFF.

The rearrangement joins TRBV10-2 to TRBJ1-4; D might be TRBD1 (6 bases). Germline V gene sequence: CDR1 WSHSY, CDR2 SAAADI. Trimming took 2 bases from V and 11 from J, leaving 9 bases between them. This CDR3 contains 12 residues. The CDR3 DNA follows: TGCGCCAGCAGTGAGGAGGGGGTTAAACTGTTTTTT. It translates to CASSEEGVKLFF.

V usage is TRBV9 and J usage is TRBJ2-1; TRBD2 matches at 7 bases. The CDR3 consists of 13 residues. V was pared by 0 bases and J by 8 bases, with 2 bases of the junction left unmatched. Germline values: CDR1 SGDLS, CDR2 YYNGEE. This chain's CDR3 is CASSVAGGHEQFF. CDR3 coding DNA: TGTGCCAGCAGCGTAGCGGGAGGACATGAGCAGTTCTTC.

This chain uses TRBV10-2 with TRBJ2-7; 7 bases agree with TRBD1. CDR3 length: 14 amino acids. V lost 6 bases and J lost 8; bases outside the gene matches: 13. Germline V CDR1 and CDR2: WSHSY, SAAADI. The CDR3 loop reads CASSETGFPGQQYF. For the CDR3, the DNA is TGCGCCAGCAGCGAGACAGGGTTCCCGGGTCAGCAGTACTTC.

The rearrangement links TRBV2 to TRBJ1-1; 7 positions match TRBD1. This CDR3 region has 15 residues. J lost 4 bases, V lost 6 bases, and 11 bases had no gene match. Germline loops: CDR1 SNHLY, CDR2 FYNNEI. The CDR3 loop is CASRKEGGAGTEAFF. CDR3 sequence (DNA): TGTGCCAGCAGGAAGGAAGGGGGCGCGGGCACTGAAGCTTTCTTT.

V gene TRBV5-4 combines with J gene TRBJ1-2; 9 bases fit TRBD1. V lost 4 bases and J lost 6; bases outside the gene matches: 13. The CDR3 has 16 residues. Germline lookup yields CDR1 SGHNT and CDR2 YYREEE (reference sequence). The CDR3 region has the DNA TGTGCCAGCAGCCTGGAACACGAACAGGGGGCAAATGGCTACACCTTC. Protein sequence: CASSLEHEQGANGYTF.